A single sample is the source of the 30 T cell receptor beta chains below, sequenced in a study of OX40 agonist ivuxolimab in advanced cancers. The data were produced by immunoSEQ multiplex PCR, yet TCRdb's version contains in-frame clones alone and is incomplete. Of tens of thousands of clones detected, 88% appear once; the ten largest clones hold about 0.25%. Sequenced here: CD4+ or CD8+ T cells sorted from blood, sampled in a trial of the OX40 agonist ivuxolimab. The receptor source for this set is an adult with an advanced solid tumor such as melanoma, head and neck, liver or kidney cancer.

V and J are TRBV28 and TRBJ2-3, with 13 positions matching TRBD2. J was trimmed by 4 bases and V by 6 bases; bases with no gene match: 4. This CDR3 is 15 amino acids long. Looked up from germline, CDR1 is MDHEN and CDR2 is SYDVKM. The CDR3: CASSTSGRAADTQYF. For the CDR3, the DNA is TGTGCCAGCAGCACTAGCGGGAGGGCCGCAGATACGCAGTATTTT.

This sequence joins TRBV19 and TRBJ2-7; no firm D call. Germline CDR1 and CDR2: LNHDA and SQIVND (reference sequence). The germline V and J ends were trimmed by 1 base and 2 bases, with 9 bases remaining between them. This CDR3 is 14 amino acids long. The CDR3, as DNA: TGTGCCAGTAGTATAGGTCTCCAGACCTACGAGCAGTACTTC. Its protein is CASSIGLQTYEQYF.

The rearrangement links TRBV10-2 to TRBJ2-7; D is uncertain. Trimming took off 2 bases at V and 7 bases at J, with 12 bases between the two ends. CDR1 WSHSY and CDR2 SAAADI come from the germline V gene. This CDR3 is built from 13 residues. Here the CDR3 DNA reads TGCGCCAGCAGTGAGATACGTGGAGAGGAGCAGTACTTC. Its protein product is CASSEIRGEEQYF.

This chain's CDR3 is CASSYSTRNSGNTIYF. In nucleotides, the CDR3 is TGTGCCAGCAGTTACTCGACGCGGAACTCTGGAAACACCATATATTTT. V and J are TRBV6-6 and TRBJ1-3, with D hard to call. The CDR3 runs 16 residues. The ends were cut back, 0 bases at V and 0 bases at J, with 9 bases in the middle. Looked up from germline, CDR1 is MNHNY and CDR2 is SVGAGI (reference sequence).

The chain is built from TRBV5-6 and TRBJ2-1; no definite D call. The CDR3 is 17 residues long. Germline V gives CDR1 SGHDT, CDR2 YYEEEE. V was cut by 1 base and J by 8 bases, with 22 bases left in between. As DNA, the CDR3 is TGTGCCAGCAGCTTGTTATATCGGACCACCGTTAGAGATGAGCAGTTCTTC. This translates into CASSLLYRTTVRDEQFF.

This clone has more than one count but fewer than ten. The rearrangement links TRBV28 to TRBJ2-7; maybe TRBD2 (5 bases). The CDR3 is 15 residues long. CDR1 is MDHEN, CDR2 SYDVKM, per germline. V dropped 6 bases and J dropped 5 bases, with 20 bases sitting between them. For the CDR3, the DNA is TGTGCCAGCAGCTCAGGAGGTCTAAGTAACAACGAGCAGTACTTC. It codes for CASSSGGLSNNEQYF.

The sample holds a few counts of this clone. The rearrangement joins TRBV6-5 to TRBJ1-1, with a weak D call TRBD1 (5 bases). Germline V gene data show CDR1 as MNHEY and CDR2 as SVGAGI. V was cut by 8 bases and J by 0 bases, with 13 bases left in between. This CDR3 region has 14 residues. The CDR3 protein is CASRDGLMNTEAFF. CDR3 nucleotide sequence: TGTGCCAGCCGGGACGGACTGATGAACACTGAAGCTTTCTTT.

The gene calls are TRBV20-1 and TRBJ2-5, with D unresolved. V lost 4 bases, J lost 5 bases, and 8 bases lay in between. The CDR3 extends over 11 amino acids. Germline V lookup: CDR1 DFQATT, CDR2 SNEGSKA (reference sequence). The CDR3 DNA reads TGCAGTGCTAACCTGGGGGAGACCCAGTACTTC. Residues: CSANLGETQYF.

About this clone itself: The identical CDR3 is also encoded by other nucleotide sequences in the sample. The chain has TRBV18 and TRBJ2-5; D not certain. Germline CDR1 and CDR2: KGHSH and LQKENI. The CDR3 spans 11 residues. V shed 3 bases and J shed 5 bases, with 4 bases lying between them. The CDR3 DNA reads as TGTGCCAGCTCACCCGGGGAGACCCAGTACTTC. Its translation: CASSPGETQYF.

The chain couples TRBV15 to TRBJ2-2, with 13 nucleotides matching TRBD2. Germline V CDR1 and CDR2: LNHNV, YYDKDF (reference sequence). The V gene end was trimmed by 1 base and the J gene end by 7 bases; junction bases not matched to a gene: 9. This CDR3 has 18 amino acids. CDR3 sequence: CATSRGTSGSRVGGELFF. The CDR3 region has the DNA TGTGCCACCAGCAGAGGGACTAGCGGGAGTCGTGTTGGCGGGGAGCTGTTTTTT.

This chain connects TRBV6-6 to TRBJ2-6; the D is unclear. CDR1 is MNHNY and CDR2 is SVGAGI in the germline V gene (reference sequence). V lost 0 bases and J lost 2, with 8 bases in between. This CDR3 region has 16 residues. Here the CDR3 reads CASSYSSSPGANVLTF. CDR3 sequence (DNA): TGTGCCAGCAGTTACTCGTCCTCACCTGGGGCCAACGTCCTGACTTTC.

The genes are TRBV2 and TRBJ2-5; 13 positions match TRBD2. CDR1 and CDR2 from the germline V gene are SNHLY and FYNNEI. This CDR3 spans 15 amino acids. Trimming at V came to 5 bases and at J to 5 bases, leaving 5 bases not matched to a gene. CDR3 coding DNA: TGTGCCAGCAGTCCCAGGACTAGCGGGAGTGAGACCCAGTACTTC. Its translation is CASSPRTSGSETQYF.

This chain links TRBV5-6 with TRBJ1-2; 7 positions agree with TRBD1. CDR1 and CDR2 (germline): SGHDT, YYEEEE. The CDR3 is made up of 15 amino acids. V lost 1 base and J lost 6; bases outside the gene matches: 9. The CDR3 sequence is CASSLSETGKDGYTF. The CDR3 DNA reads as TGTGCCAGCAGCTTGAGTGAGACAGGGAAAGATGGCTACACCTTC.

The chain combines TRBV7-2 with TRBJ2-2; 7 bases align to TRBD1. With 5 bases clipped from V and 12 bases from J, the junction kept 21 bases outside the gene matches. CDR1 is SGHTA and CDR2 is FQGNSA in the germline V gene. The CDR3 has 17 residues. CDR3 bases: TGTGCCAGCAGCAAACGGCCGGGACAGACTTTTTCTGCGAAGCTGTTTTTT. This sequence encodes CASSKRPGQTFSAKLFF.

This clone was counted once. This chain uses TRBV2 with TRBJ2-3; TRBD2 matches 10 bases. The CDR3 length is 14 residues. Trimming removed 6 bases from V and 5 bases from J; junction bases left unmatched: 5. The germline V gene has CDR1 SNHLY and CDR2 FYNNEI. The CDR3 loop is CASRQREGRDTQYF. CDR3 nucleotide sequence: TGTGCCAGCAGGCAGCGGGAGGGCCGAGATACGCAGTATTTT.

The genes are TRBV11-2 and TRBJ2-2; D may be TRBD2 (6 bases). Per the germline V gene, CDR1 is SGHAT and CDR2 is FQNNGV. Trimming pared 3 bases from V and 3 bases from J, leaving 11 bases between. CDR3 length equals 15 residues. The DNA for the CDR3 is TGTGCCAGCAGCTTTGGCGGGACGTACACCGGGGAGCTGTTTTTT. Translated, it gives CASSFGGTYTGELFF.

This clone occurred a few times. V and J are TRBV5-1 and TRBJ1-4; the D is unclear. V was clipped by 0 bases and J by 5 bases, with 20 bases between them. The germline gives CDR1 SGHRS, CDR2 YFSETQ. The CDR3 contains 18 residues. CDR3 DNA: TGCGCCAGCAGCTTGGATCCGAGGAAGGCTCTATCGAATGAAAAACTGTTTTTT. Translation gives CASSLDPRKALSNEKLFF.

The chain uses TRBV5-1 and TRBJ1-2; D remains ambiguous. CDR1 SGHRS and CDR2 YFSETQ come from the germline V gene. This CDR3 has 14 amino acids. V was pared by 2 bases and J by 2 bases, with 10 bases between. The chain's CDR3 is CASSLAGINYGYTF. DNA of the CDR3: TGCGCCAGCAGCTTAGCGGGGATCAACTATGGCTACACCTTC. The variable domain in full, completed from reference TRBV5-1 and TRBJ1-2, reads KAGVTQTPRYLIKTRGQQVTLSCSPISGHRSVSWYQQTPGQGLQFLFEYFSETQRNKGNFPGRFSGRQFSNSRSEMNVSTLELGDSALYLCASSLAGINYGYTFGSGTRLTVV.

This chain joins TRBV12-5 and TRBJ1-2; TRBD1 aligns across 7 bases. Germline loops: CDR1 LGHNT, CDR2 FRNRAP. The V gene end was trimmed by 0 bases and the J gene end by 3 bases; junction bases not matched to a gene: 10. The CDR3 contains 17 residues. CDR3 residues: CASGLVRTGQFDYGYTF. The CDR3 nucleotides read TGTGCTAGTGGTTTGGTACGGACAGGCCAATTCGACTATGGCTACACCTTC.

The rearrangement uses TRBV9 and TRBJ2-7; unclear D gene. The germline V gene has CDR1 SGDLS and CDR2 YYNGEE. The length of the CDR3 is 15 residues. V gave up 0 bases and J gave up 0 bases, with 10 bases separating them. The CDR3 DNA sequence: TGTGCCAGCAGCGTAGGACACTACCCCTCCTACGAGCAGTACTTC. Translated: CASSVGHYPSYEQYF.

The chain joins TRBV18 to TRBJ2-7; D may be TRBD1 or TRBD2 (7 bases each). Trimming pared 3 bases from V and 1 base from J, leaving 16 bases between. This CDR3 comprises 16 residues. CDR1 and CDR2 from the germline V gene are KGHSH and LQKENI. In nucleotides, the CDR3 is TGTGCCAGCTCACCCCAGGGGGGGAGTAGATCCTACGAGCAGTACTTC. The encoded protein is CASSPQGGSRSYEQYF.

The CDR3 DNA sequence: TGTGCCACCAGCAGACGAGGACAGGGGGGCACAGATACGCAGTATTTT. Its translation is CATSRRGQGGTDTQYF. This chain connects TRBV15 to TRBJ2-3, with TRBD1 matching over 10 bases. This CDR3 comprises 16 residues. Germline-derived CDR1 and CDR2 are LNHNV and YYDKDF (reference sequence). V was clipped by 2 bases and J by 1 base; unmatched bases: 3.

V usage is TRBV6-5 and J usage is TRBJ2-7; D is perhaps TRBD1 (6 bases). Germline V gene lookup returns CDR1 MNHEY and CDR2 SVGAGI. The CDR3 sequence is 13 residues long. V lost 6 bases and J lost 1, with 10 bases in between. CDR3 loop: CASSSGQSYEQYF. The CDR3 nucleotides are TGTGCCAGCAGCTCCGGACAGTCCTACGAGCAGTACTTC.

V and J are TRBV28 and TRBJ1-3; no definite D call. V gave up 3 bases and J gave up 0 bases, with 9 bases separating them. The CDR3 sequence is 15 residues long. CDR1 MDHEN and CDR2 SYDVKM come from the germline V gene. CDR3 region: CASSLTSGSGNTIYF. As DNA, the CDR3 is TGTGCCAGCAGTTTGACTAGTGGCTCTGGAAACACCATATATTTT. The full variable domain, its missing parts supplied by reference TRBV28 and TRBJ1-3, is DVKVTQSSRYLVKRTGEKVFLECVQDMDHENMFWYRQDPGLGLRLIYFSYDVKMKEKGDIPEGYSVSREKKERFSLILESASTNQTSMYLCASSLTSGSGNTIYFGEGSWLTVV.

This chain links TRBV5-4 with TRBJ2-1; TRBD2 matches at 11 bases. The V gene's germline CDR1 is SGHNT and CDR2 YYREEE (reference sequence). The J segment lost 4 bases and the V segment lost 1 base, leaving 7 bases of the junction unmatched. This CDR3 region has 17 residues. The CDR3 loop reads CASSLKASGRYYNEQFF. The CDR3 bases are TGTGCCAGCAGCTTGAAGGCTAGCGGGAGGTATTACAATGAGCAGTTCTTC.

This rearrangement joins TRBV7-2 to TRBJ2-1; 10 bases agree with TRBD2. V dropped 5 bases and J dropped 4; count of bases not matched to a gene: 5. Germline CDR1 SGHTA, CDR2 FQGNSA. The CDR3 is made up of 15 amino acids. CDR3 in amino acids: CASSRTSGVYNEQFF. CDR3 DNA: TGTGCCAGCAGCCGAACTAGCGGGGTTTACAATGAGCAGTTCTTC.

In DNA, the CDR3 is TGTGCCAGCAGTTTATGGACAGCTAACACTGAAGCTTTCTTT. Its translation is CASSLWTANTEAFF. This chain joins TRBV28 and TRBJ1-1, with D perhaps matching TRBD1 (5 bases). CDR3 length: 14 amino acids. The germline gives CDR1 MDHEN, CDR2 SYDVKM. Trimming removed 0 bases from V and 2 bases from J, with 7 bases in between.

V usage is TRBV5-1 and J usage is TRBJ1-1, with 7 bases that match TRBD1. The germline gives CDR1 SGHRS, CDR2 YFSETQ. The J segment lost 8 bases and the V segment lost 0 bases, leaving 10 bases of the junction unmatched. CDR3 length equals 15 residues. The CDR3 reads CASSLAGQTGREAFF. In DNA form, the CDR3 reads TGCGCCAGCAGCTTGGCCGGACAGACAGGGAGGGAAGCTTTCTTT.

The CDR3 DNA follows: TGTGCCAGCCACCTTATAGCGGGAGGGAAATACAATGAGCAGTTCTTC. This codes for CASHLIAGGKYNEQFF. This sequence joins TRBV28 and TRBJ2-1, with 11 bases fitting TRBD2. The germline CDR1 and CDR2 sequences are MDHEN and SYDVKM. The CDR3 is 16 amino acids. Germline trimming cut 8 bases from V and 4 bases from J; bases unmatched to any gene: 10.

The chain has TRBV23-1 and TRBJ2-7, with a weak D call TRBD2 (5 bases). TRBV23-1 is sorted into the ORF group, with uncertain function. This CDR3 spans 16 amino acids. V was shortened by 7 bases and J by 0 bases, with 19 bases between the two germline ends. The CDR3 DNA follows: TGCGCCAGCAAGGAGGACGGTGAACTCCGCTCCTACGAGCAGTACTTC. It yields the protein CASKEDGELRSYEQYF.